A single sample gave rise to the 15 T cell receptor beta chains below, sequenced in a study of blood T cell repertoires in COVID-19. Generated by immunoSEQ multiplex PCR, the TCRdb table keeps only in-frame clones and is missing some. The sample consists of about 140,000 clones, more than 80% of them appearing once. Sequencing was carried out using peripheral blood. The receptors derive from an elderly woman in a cohort sampled during active or convalescent COVID-19.

This rearrangement joins TRBV9 to TRBJ2-1, with TRBD2 matching 7 bases. CDR1 and CDR2 (germline): SGDLS, YYNGEE. The V and J ends lost 7 bases and 8 bases, in that order; junction bases with no gene match: 15. The CDR3 consists of 15 residues. As DNA, the CDR3 is TGTGCCAGCTCGCCTCTAGCGGCCCTCCTGGATGAGCAGTTCTTC. Translation: CASSPLAALLDEQFF.

The rearrangement links TRBV23-1 to TRBJ1-2, with 7 positions matching TRBD1. TRBV23-1 qualifies as an ORF whose function is uncertain. J was trimmed by 6 bases and V by 2 bases; bases with no gene match: 3. The CDR3 sequence is 13 residues long. The CDR3: CASSQRGLDGYTF. CDR3 DNA: TGCGCCAGCAGTCAAAGGGGGCTGGATGGCTACACCTTC.

This chain joins TRBV12-3 or TRBV12-4 and TRBJ2-3; 8 nucleotides match TRBD2. This CDR3 is 13 amino acids long. Unmatched junction bases numbered 9, after V lost 11 bases and J lost 5 bases. CDR3 region: CAGSPGGRDTQYF. In DNA form, the CDR3 reads TGTGCCGGATCCCCGGGGGGGCGAGATACGCAGTATTTT.

V is TRBV3-1 (or the pseudogene TRBV3-2) and J is TRBJ2-7, with a tentative D call TRBD1 (7 bases). Germline CDR1 and CDR2: LGHDT and YNNKEL (reference sequence). CDR3 length: 11 residues. The ends were cut back, 8 bases at V and 5 bases at J, with 10 bases in the middle. CDR3 region: CASQGGHEQYV. In DNA, the CDR3 is TGTGCCAGCCAGGGGGGCCACGAGCAGTACGTC.

To note about this clone: The sample carries other DNA sequences with the same CDR3. The rearrangement links TRBV5-1 to TRBJ2-5, with 12 bases matching TRBD2. The germline gives CDR1 SGHRS, CDR2 YFSETQ. The J segment lost 2 bases and the V segment lost 4 bases, leaving 3 bases of the junction unmatched. The CDR3 runs to 15 residues. CDR3 residues: CASSQLAGGQETQYF. The CDR3 coding sequence is TGCGCCAGCAGCCAACTAGCGGGGGGACAAGAGACCCAGTACTTC.

The CDR3 DNA follows: TGCGCCAGCAGCAGAGTGGGTCAGGGGGCCAAAAACATTCAGTACTTC. It codes for CASSRVGQGAKNIQYF. The chain recombines TRBV4-1 with TRBJ2-4; D possibly corresponds to TRBD1 (6 bases). Between the trimmed V and J ends, which lost 5 bases and 1 base, there was a span of 15 bases. This CDR3 has 16 amino acids. Germline lookup yields CDR1 MGHRA and CDR2 YSYEKL.

This chain connects TRBV6-7 to TRBJ2-3; 15 positions match TRBD2. TRBV6-7 counts as an open reading frame of uncertain function. The trim removed 5 bases at V and 0 bases at J, leaving 6 bases unmatched. The CDR3 contains 18 residues. Written as DNA, the CDR3 is TGTGCCAGCAGTACCCGGACTAGCGGGGGGGCTAGCACAGATACGCAGTATTTT. This gives the protein CASSTRTSGGASTDTQYF.

The chain carries TRBV13 and TRBJ1-1, with D tentatively TRBD1 (5 bases). The CDR3 is 17 residues long. The germline V and J ends were trimmed by 3 bases and 0 bases, with 17 bases remaining between them. CDR1 PRHDT and CDR2 FYEKMQ come from the germline V gene (reference sequence). CDR3 amino acids: CASSFAGKVWMNTEAFF. For the CDR3, the DNA is TGTGCCAGCAGCTTCGCAGGGAAAGTATGGATGAACACTGAAGCTTTCTTT. The whole variable domain, filled in from reference TRBV13 and TRBJ1-1, reads AAGVIQSPRHLIKEKRETATLKCYPIPRHDTVYWYQQGPGQDPQFLISFYEKMQSDKGSIPDRFSAQQFSDYHSELNMSSLELGDSALYFCASSFAGKVWMNTEAFFGQGTRLTVV.

The V and J genes are TRBV7-9 and TRBJ2-2; 8 nucleotides agree with TRBD1. V trimming: 1 base; J trimming: 5 bases; junction bases outside the gene matches: 6. This CDR3 spans 16 amino acids. The germline V gene has CDR1 SEHNR and CDR2 FQNEAQ (reference sequence). The CDR3 sequence: CASSLGTGGITGELFF. The CDR3 DNA reads as TGTGCCAGCAGCTTAGGAACAGGGGGGATAACCGGGGAGCTGTTTTTT.

This clone was counted a single time. V usage is TRBV6-5 and J usage is TRBJ1-2; no definite D call. CDR1 and CDR2 from the germline V gene are MNHEY and SVGAGI. Between the trimmed V and J ends, which lost 3 bases and 8 bases, there was a span of 10 bases. The CDR3 runs to 12 residues. CDR3 in amino acids: CASSYFGEGYTF. For the CDR3, the DNA is TGTGCCAGCAGTTATTTTGGGGAGGGCTACACCTTC.

This clone was recorded a few times. This chain uses TRBV7-2 with TRBJ1-1; no definite D call. CDR1 SGHTA and CDR2 FQGNSA come from the germline V gene. Deletions cut 5 bases from V and 2 bases from J, with 6 bases between. CDR3 length equals 12 residues. CDR3 amino acids: CASSPVNTEAFF. The CDR3 region has the DNA TGTGCCAGCAGCCCCGTAAACACTGAAGCTTTCTTT.

This chain uses TRBV7-6 with TRBJ1-1; D is undetermined. CDR1 and CDR2 from the germline V gene are SGHVS and FNYEAQ. The CDR3 has 14 amino acids. Trimming shortened V by 2 bases and J by 1 base, and 8 bases separated the two germline ends. CDR3 region: CASSLSSRNTEAFF. The DNA of the CDR3 is TGTGCCAGCAGCTTATCTTCGCGGAACACTGAAGCTTTCTTT.

J is TRBJ1-5 and V is TRBV5-5, with D tentatively TRBD1 (6 bases). V shed 10 bases and J shed 1 base, with 15 bases lying between them. The length of the CDR3 is 14 residues. Germline CDR1 reads SGHKS; CDR2 reads YYEKEE (reference sequence). The CDR3 region is CASGDGWSNQPQHF. The CDR3 DNA reads as TGTGCCTCAGGGGACGGTTGGAGCAATCAGCCCCAGCATTTT. The complete variable domain, with remaining parts taken from reference TRBV5-5 and TRBJ1-5, reads DAGVTQSPTHLIKTRGQQVTLRCSPISGHKSVSWYQQVLGQGPQFIFQYYEKEERGRGNFPDRFSARQFPNYSSELNVNALLLGDSALYLCASGDGWSNQPQHFGDGTRLSIL.

The chain links TRBV24-1 to TRBJ2-3; tentative D call: TRBD2 (7 bases). There are 16 residues in the CDR3. The germline V gene encodes CDR1 KGHDR and CDR2 SFDVKD. Deletions cut 1 base from V and 4 bases from J, with 14 bases between. The CDR3 is CATSDLRGGTPDTQYF. CDR3 coding DNA: TGTGCCACCAGTGATTTAAGGGGGGGTACCCCAGATACGCAGTATTTT.

The chain uses TRBV6-1 and TRBJ2-5; D remains ambiguous. V was trimmed by 3 bases and J by 0 bases, leaving 8 bases between them. The CDR3 spans 14 residues. CDR1 and CDR2 (germline): MNHNS, SASEGT. CDR3 DNA: TGTGCCAGCAGTGATCTAGAAAACCAAGAGACCCAGTACTTC. Its translation: CASSDLENQETQYF.